This entry lists 13 T cell receptor beta chains sequenced from one sample in a study of shared clonotypes between healthy human individuals. TCRdb's table, derived via immunoSEQ multiplex PCR, lists solely in-frame clones and lacks some. The sample gives some 2,500,000 clones, 93% of which show up once; approximately 0.37% is in the top ten. Input material: naive CD4+ T cells from PBMCs. As for subset: CD45RA+ positively selected. All receptors derive from a man between 18 and 29 years old in good health. Some clones in this sample may be carry-over from other donors' samples.

As to this clone: The sample carries other DNA sequences with the same CDR3. The chain carries TRBV28 and TRBJ2-6; D gene uncertain. Germline CDR1 reads MDHEN; CDR2 reads SYDVKM. CDR3 length equals 13 residues. V was cut by 5 bases and J by 2 bases, with 4 bases left in between. The CDR3 here is CASSLTGANVLTF. Here the CDR3 DNA reads TGTGCCAGCAGTCTTACTGGGGCCAACGTCCTGACTTTC. The whole variable domain, filled in from reference TRBV28 and TRBJ2-6, reads DVKVTQSSRYLVKRTGEKVFLECVQDMDHENMFWYRQDPGLGLRLIYFSYDVKMKEKGDIPEGYSVSREKKERFSLILESASTNQTSMYLCASSLTGANVLTFGAGSRLTVL.

The V gene is TRBV19, the J gene TRBJ2-1; D may be TRBD1 (6 bases). The germline V gene has CDR1 LNHDA and CDR2 SQIVND (reference sequence). The CDR3 runs to 15 residues. V lost 3 bases and J lost 2, with 11 bases in between. CDR3 loop: CASSMGRTAYNEQFF. As DNA, the CDR3 is TGTGCCAGTAGTATGGGGCGGACAGCCTACAATGAGCAGTTCTTC.

This clone occurred a few times. Other nucleotide sequences in the sample specify the same CDR3. The rearrangement joins TRBV5-1 to TRBJ1-3; no clear D gene. Germline CDR1 and CDR2: SGHRS and YFSETQ. This CDR3 contains 15 residues. The V end lost 0 bases, the J end lost 0 bases, and 7 bases lay between the germline ends. The CDR3 reads CASSLEGGSGNTIYF. DNA of the CDR3: TGCGCCAGCAGCTTGGAGGGAGGCTCTGGAAACACCATATATTTT. The full variable domain, completed using reference TRBV5-1 and TRBJ1-3, is KAGVTQTPRYLIKTRGQQVTLSCSPISGHRSVSWYQQTPGQGLQFLFEYFSETQRNKGNFPGRFSGRQFSNSRSEMNVSTLELGDSALYLCASSLEGGSGNTIYFGEGSWLTVV.

DNA for the CDR3: TGTGCCATAGACAGGGGGACCGGAAACACCATATATTTT. Translated: CAIDRGTGNTIYF. The V gene is TRBV6-1, the J gene TRBJ1-3; 9 bases align to TRBD1. This CDR3 has 13 amino acids. CDR1 and CDR2 from the germline V gene are MNHNS and SASEGT. V gave up 10 bases and J gave up 4 bases; unmatched junction bases: 5.

This chain uses TRBV13 with TRBJ2-1; maybe TRBD2 (5 bases). The V gene lost 1 base and the J gene lost 8 bases, with 12 bases spanning the gap. CDR3 length: 14 amino acids. CDR1 is PRHDT and CDR2 is FYEKMQ in the germline V gene (reference sequence). CDR3 DNA sequence: TGTGCCAGCAGCTTAGAGGGCCTGGGAGATGAGCAGTTCTTC. Protein sequence: CASSLEGLGDEQFF.

The chain carries TRBV6-4 and TRBJ1-4; D gene unclear. Germline lookup yields CDR1 MRHNA and CDR2 SNTAGT. The V and J ends lost 6 bases and 8 bases respectively, with 13 bases between them. The CDR3 has 13 amino acids. The CDR3 nucleotides read TGTGCCAGCAGGGTGACGGAACTCGAAAAACTGTTTTTT. This translates into CASRVTELEKLFF.

The chain employs TRBV29-1 and TRBJ1-1, with 10 bases lining up with TRBD1. V trimming: 7 bases; J trimming: 6 bases; junction bases outside the gene matches: 5. The CDR3 totals 12 residues. The germline gives CDR1 SQVTM, CDR2 ANQGSEA. The CDR3 protein is CSGDRGGSEAFF. The CDR3 nucleotides read TGCAGCGGGGACAGGGGTGGCTCTGAAGCTTTCTTT.

The chain uses TRBV5-1 and TRBJ2-1; the D gene is possibly TRBD2 (6 bases). Looked up from germline, CDR1 is SGHRS and CDR2 is YFSETQ. The CDR3 consists of 15 residues. V was clipped by 4 bases and J by 1 base, with 12 bases between them. CDR3 in amino acids: CASSPEGNSYNEQFF. The CDR3, as DNA: TGCGCCAGCAGCCCGGAGGGGAATTCCTACAATGAGCAGTTCTTC.

The chain couples TRBV30 to TRBJ2-2; D unclear. The V gene lost 1 base and the J gene lost 1 base, with 7 bases spanning the gap. The CDR3 is made up of 14 amino acids. Germline lookup yields CDR1 GTSNPN and CDR2 SVGIG (reference sequence). CDR3 in DNA: TGTGCCTGGAGTGGATACAGGAACACCGGGGAGCTGTTTTTT. Translating it yields CAWSGYRNTGELFF.

The V gene is TRBV9, the J gene TRBJ1-1; TRBD1 matches at 8 bases. Losses at the gene ends were 3 bases for V and 8 bases for J; bases not matched to a gene: 6. The CDR3 extends over 13 amino acids. Germline CDR1 and CDR2: SGDLS and YYNGEE. The CDR3 region has the DNA TGTGCCAGCAGCGATAAGGACAGGGCCGAAGCTTTCTTT. It yields the protein CASSDKDRAEAFF.

V usage is TRBV9 and J usage is TRBJ2-7; perhaps TRBD1 as D (5 bases). Between the trimmed V and J ends, which lost 3 bases and 5 bases, there was a span of 12 bases. The length of the CDR3 is 13 residues. Germline lookup yields CDR1 SGDLS and CDR2 YYNGEE. CDR3 sequence reads: CASSADLRDEQYF. CDR3 in DNA: TGTGCCAGCAGCGCCGACCTCAGGGACGAGCAGTACTTC.

V and J are TRBV29-1 and TRBJ1-2; 7 nucleotides line up with TRBD1. From germline, CDR1 is SQVTM and CDR2 ANQGSEA. CDR3 size: 14 residues. The V and J ends lost 3 bases and 2 bases, in that order; junction bases with no gene match: 6. CDR3 bases: TGCAGCGTTGATAGTCCAGGGGGGAACTATGGCTACACCTTC. It translates to CSVDSPGGNYGYTF.

The chain carries TRBV29-1 and TRBJ1-1, with unresolved D. In germline, CDR1 is SQVTM, CDR2 ANQGSEA. This CDR3 region has 13 residues. The V end was cut by 5 bases, the J end by 0 bases, with 10 bases between. CDR3: CSVSRRMNTEAFF. The CDR3 DNA is TGCAGCGTTTCACGTCGGATGAACACTGAAGCTTTCTTT.